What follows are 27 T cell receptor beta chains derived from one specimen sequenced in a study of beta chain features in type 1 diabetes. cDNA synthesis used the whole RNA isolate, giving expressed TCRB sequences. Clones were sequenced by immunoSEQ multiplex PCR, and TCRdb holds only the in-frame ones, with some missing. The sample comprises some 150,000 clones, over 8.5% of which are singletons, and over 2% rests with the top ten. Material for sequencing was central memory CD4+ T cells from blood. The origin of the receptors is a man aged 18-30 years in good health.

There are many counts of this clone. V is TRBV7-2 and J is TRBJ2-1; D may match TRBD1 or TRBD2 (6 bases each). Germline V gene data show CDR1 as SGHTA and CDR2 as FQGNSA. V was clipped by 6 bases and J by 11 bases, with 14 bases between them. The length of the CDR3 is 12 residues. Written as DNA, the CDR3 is TGTGCCAGCAGTTTTACAGGGACTCAGCAGTTCTTC. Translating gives CASSFTGTQQFF.

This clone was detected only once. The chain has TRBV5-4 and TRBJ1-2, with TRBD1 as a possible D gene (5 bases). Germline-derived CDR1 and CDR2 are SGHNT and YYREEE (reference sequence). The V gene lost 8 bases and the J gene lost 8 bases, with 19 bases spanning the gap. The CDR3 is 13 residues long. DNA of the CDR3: TGTGCCAGTACAGGAAGTCCGGTATCCGGCTACACCTTC. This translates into CASTGSPVSGYTF.

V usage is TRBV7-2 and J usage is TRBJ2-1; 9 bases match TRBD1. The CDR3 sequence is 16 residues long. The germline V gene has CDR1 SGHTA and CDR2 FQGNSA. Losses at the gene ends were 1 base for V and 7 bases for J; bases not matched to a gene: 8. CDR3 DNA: TGTGCCAGCAGCTTAGGAATTTGGGACAGGGTTAATGAGCAGTTCTTC. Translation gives CASSLGIWDRVNEQFF. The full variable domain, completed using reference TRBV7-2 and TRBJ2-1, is GAGVSQSPSNKVTEKGKDVELRCDPISGHTALYWYRQSLGQGLEFLIYFQGNSAPDKSGLPSDRFSAERTGGSVSTLTIQRTQQEDSAVYLCASSLGIWDRVNEQFFGPGTRLTVL.

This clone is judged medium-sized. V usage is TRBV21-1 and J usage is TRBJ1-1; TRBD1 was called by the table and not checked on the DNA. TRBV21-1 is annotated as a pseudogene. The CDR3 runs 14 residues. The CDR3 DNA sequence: TGTGCCAGCAGCCCGACAGGGGGGAACACTGAAGCTTTCTTT. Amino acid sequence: CASSPTGGNTEAFF.

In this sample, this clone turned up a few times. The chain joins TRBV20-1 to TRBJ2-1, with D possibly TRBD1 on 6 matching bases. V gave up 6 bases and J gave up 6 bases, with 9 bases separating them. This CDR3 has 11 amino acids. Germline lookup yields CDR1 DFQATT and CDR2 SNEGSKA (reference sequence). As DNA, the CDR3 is TGCAGTGCGAACAGGGTCAATGAGCAGTTCTTC. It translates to CSANRVNEQFF.

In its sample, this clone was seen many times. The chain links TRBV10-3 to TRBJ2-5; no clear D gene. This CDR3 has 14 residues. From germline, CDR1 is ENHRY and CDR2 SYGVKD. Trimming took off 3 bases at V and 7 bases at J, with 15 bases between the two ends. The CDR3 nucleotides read TGTGCCATCAGTGAAGATGGAAGGCCTGGGACCCAGTACTTC. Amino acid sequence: CAISEDGRPGTQYF.

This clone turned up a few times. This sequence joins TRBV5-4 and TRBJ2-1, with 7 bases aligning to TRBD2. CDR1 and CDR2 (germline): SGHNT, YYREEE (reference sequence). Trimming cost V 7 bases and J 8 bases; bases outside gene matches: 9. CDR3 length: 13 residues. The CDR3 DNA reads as TGTGCCAGCGGAACTCTAGCGGACTATGAGCAGTTCTTC. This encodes CASGTLADYEQFF. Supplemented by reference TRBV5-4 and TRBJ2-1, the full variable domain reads ETGVTQSPTHLIKTRGQQVTLRCSSQSGHNTVSWYQQALGQGPQFIFQYYREEENGRGNFPPRFSGLQFPNYSSELNVNALELDDSALYLCASGTLADYEQFFGPGTRLTVL.

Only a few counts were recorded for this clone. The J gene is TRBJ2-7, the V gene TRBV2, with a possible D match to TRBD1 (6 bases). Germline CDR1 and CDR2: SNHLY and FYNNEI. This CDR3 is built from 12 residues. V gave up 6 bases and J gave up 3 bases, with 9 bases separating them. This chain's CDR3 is CASSRDNYEQYF. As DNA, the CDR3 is TGTGCCAGCAGCCGGGACAACTACGAGCAGTACTTC.

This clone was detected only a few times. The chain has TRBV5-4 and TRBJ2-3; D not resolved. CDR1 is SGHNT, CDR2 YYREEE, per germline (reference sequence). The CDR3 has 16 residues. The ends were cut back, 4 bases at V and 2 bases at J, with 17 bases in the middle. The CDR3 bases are TGTGCCAGCAGCGTCGTGGGAAATCACTTCACAGATACGCAGTATTTT. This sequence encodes CASSVVGNHFTDTQYF.

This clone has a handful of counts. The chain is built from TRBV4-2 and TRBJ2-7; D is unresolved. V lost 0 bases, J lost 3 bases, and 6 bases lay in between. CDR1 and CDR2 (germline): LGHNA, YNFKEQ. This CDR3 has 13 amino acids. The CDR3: CASSQDGFYEQYF. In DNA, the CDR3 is TGTGCCAGCAGCCAAGACGGTTTCTACGAGCAGTACTTC.

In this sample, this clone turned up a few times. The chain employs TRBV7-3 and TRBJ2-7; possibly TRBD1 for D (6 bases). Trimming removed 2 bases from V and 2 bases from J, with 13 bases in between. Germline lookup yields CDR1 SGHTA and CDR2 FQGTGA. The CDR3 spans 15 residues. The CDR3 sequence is CASSLLRDKTYEQYF. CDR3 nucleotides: TGTGCCAGCAGCTTACTTAGGGACAAGACCTACGAGCAGTACTTC.

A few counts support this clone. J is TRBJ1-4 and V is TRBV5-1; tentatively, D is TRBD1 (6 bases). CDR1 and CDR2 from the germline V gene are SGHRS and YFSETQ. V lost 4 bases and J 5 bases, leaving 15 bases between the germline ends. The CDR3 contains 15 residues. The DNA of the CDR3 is TGCGCCAGCAGCGATCCCAGGACAGCAAATGAAAAACTGTTTTTT. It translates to CASSDPRTANEKLFF.

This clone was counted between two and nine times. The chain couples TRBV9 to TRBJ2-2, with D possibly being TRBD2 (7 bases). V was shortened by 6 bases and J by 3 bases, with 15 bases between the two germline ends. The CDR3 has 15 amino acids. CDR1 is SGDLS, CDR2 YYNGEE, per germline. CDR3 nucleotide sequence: TGTGCCAGCACCCAAAGGGGGGGAGACACCGGGGAGCTGTTTTTT. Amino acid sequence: CASTQRGGDTGELFF.

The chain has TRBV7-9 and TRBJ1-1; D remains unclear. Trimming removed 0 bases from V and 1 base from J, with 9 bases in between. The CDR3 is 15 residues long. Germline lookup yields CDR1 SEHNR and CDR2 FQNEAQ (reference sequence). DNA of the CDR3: TGTGCCAGCAGCTTAGCACTGGCGGCGAACACTGAAGCTTTCTTT. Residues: CASSLALAANTEAFF. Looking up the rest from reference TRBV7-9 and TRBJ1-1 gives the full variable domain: DTGVSQNPRHKITKRGQNVTFRCDPISEHNRLYWYRQTLGQGPEFLTYFQNEAQLEKSRLLSDRFSAERPKGSFSTLEIQRTEQGDSAMYLCASSLALAANTEAFFGQGTRLTVV.

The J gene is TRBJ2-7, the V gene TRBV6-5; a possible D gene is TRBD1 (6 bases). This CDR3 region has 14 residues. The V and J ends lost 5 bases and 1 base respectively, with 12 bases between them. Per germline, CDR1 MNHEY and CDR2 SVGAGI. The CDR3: CASSNTGKSYEQYF. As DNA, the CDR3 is TGTGCCAGCAGTAACACAGGGAAGTCCTACGAGCAGTACTTC.

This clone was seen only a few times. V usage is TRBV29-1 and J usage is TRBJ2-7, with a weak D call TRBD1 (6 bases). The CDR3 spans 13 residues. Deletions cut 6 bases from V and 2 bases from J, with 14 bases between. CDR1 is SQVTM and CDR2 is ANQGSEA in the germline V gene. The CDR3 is CSVTGWGTYEQYF. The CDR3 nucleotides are TGCAGCGTAACAGGGTGGGGGACCTACGAGCAGTACTTC.

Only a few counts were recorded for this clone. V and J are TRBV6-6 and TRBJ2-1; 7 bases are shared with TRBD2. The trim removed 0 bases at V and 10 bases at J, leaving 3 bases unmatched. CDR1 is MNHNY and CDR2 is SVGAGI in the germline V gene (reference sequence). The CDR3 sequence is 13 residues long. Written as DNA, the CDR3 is TGTGCCAGCAGTTACTCGACGGGACTAGAGCAGTTCTTC. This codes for CASSYSTGLEQFF.

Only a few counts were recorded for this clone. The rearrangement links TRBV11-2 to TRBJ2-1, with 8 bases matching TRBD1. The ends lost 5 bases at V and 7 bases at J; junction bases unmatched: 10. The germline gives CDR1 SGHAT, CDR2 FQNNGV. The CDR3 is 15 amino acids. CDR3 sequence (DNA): TGTGCCAGCAGCGCCCGTCGGACAGGGTTAAATGAGCAGTTCTTC. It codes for CASSARRTGLNEQFF.

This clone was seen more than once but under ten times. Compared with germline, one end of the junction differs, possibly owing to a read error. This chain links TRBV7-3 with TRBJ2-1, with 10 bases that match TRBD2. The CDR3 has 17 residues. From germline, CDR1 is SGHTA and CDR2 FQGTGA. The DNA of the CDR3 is TGTGCCAGCAGTTTAAGGGCTAGCGGGAGCCATCCCAATGAGCAGTTCTTC. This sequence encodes CASSLRASGSHPNEQFF.

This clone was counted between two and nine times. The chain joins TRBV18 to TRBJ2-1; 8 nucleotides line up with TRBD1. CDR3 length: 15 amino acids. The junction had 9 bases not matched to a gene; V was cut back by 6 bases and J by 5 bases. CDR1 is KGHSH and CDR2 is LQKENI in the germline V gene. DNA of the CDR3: TGTGCCAGCTCGCGAGGACAGGGTGGTCACAATGAGCAGTTCTTC. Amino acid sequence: CASSRGQGGHNEQFF.

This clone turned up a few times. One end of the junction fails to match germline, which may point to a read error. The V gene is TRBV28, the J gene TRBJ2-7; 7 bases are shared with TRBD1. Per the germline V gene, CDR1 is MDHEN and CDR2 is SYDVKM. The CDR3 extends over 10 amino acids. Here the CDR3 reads CASSSGTEGF. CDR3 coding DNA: TGTGCCAGCAGTTCAGGGACAGAGGGCTTC.

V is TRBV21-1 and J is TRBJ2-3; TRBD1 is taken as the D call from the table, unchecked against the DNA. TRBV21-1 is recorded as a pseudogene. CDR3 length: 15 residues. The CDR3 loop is CASSKHRWSTDTQYF. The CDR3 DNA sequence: TGTGCCAGCAGCAAACACAGGTGGTCCACAGATACGCAGTATTTT.

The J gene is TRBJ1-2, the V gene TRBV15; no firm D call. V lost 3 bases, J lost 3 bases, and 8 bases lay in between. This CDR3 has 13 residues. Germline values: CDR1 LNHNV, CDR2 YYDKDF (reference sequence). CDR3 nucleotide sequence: TGTGCCACCAGCAGCATGGCCGACTATGGCTACACCTTC. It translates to CATSSMADYGYTF.

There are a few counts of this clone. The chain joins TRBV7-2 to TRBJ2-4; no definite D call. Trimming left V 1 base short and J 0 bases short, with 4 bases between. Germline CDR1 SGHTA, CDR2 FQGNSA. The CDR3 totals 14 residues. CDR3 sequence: CASSLGGAKNIQYF. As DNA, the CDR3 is TGTGCCAGCAGCTTAGGTGGAGCCAAAAACATTCAGTACTTC.

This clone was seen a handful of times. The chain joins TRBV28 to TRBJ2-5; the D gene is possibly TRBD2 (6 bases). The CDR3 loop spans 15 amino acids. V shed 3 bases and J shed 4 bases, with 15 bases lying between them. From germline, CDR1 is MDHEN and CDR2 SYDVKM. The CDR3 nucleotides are TGTGCCAGCAGTTTGTACTTAAAAGCGGGAGAGACCCAGTACTTC. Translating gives CASSLYLKAGETQYF.

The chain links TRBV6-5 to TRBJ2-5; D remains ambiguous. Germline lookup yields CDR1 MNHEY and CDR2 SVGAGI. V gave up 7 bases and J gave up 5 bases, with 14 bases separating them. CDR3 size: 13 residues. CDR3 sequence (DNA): TGTGCCAGCACACAGACATTCTCCGAGACCCAGTACTTC. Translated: CASTQTFSETQYF.

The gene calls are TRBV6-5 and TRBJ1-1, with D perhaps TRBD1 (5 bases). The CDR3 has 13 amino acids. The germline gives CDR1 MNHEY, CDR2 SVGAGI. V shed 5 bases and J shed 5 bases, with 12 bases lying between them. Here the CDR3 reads CASSPRQKTEAFF. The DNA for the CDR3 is TGTGCCAGCAGTCCCAGACAGAAGACTGAAGCTTTCTTT.